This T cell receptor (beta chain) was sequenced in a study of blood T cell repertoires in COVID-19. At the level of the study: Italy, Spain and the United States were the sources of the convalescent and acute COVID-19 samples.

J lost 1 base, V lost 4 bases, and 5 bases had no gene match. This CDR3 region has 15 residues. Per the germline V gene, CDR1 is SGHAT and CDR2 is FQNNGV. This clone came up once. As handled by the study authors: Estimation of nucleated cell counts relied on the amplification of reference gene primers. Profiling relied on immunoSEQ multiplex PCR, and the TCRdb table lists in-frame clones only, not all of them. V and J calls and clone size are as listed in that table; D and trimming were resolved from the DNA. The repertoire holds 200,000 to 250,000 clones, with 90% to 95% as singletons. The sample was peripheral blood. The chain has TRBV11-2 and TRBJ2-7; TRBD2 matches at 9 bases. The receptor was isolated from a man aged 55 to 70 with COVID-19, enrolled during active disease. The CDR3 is CASSYQAGGSYEQYF. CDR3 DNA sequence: TGTGCCAGCAGCTACCAAGCGGGAGGATCCTACGAGCAGTACTTC.